Listed here is a single T cell receptor (beta chain). This specimen comes from a study of blood T cell repertoires in COVID-19. Overall study context: Acute and convalescent COVID-19 samples came from the United States, Italy and Spain. T cells, B-cell-depleted T cells, or PBMCs supplied cDNA or gDNA.

Authors' data handling: Amplification of reference gene primers provided the estimated nucleated cell counts. TCRdb keeps only in-frame clones here, not all; method: immunoSEQ multiplex PCR. V and J calls and clone size are those listed in that table; D and trimming were worked out from the DNA. The sample shows more than 150,000 clones, about four fifths of them seen only once. What was sequenced was peripheral blood. This clonotype was obtained from a human donor in a cohort sampled during active COVID-19.

CDR3 coding DNA: TGTGCAAGTCGCTTAGTGGGACAGCATAGCAATCAGCCCCAGCATTTT. It specifies CASRLVGQHSNQPQHF. The V and J genes are TRBV12-2 and TRBJ1-5; the D segment call TRBD1 is taken from the table without a DNA check. TRBV12-2 represents a pseudogene. The CDR3 has 16 residues.